The 15 T cell receptor beta chains given below trace back to one sample, sequenced in a study of T cell responses to AZD1222 COVID-19 vaccine. Here immunoSEQ multiplex PCR was the method, and the copy in TCRdb shows in-frame clones only, minus some. The table lists 150,000 to 200,000 clones, 90% to 95% of them singletons. The specimen comprised peripheral blood, sampled on day 0 of AZD1222 vaccination. Receptor source: an adult in good health.

The count of this clone is one. The chain recombines TRBV4-2 with TRBJ2-5; 8 positions match TRBD2. From germline, CDR1 is LGHNA and CDR2 YNFKEQ. The CDR3 sequence is 14 residues long. With 4 bases clipped from V and 3 bases from J, the junction kept 4 bases outside the gene matches. Here the CDR3 reads CASSPGLGEETQYF. The CDR3 nucleotides are TGTGCCAGCAGCCCGGGACTAGGAGAAGAGACCCAGTACTTC.

V usage is TRBV30 and J usage is TRBJ2-1, with D possibly TRBD1 on 5 matching bases. The CDR3 is 11 residues long. Germline V gene data show CDR1 as GTSNPN and CDR2 as SVGIG (reference sequence). Trimming removed 2 bases at V and 12 bases at J, with 11 bases between. CDR3 sequence (DNA): TGTGCCTGGAGTCGGAGTCAGGGGCAGTTCTTC. Translation: CAWSRSQGQFF. Based on the CDR3 plus reference TRBV30 and TRBJ2-1, the full variable domain is SQTIHQWPATLVQPVGSPLSLECTVEGTSNPNLYWYRQAAGRGLQLLFYSVGIGQISSEVPQNLSASRPQDRQFILSSKKLLLSDSGFYLCAWSRSQGQFFGPGTRLTVL.

The chain has TRBV28 and TRBJ1-2, with 8 bases fitting TRBD1. Germline values: CDR1 MDHEN, CDR2 SYDVKM. CDR3 length: 15 residues. CDR3 loop: CGTGNHPSVLYGYTF. The CDR3, as DNA: TGTGGGACAGGGAATCACCCCTCTGTCCTCTATGGCTACACCTTC.

The sample holds one count of this clone. This chain connects TRBV15 to TRBJ2-4; D gene unclear. The V gene's germline CDR1 is LNHNV and CDR2 YYDKDF (reference sequence). Trimming shortened V by 0 bases and J by 1 base, and 7 bases separated the two germline ends. The CDR3 has 15 amino acids. For the CDR3, the DNA is TGTGCCACCAGCAGAGATCACGGTGCCAAAAACATTCAGTACTTC. Protein sequence: CATSRDHGAKNIQYF. The complete variable domain, with remaining parts taken from reference TRBV15 and TRBJ2-4, reads DAMVIQNPRYQVTQFGKPVTLSCSQTLNHNVMYWYQQKSSQAPKLLFHYYDKDFNNEADTPDNFQSRRPNTSFCFLDIRSPGLGDTAMYLCATSRDHGAKNIQYFGAGTRLSVL.

The chain is built from TRBV19 and TRBJ1-1; no reliable D call. The CDR3 is 12 residues long. Trimming left V 7 bases short and J 6 bases short, with 12 bases between. Germline-derived CDR1 and CDR2 are LNHDA and SQIVND (reference sequence). CDR3 DNA: TGTGCCAGTACCCCCCCGGGCCCTGAAGCTTTCTTT. Protein: CASTPPGPEAFF. Variable domain in full (rest from reference TRBV19 and TRBJ1-1): DGGITQSPKYLFRKEGQNVTLSCEQNLNHDAMYWYRQDPGQGLRLIYYSQIVNDFQKGDIAEGYSVSREKKESFPLTVTSAQKNPTAFYLCASTPPGPEAFFGQGTRLTVV.

The chain combines TRBV25-1 with TRBJ2-5, with TRBD1 as a possible D gene (6 bases). Germline V gene data show CDR1 as MGHDK and CDR2 as SYGVNS. The CDR3 length is 16 residues. V was pared by 2 bases and J by 5 bases, with 18 bases between. CDR3 nucleotide sequence: TGTGCCAGCAGTGAAAAGGCCACAGGGAAGGGGGAGACCCAGTACTTC. Protein sequence: CASSEKATGKGETQYF.

The V call is TRBV21-1, the J call TRBJ1-4; TRBD1 is taken as the D call from the table, unchecked against the DNA. TRBV21-1 is a recognized pseudogene. The CDR3 runs 16 residues. Here the CDR3 DNA reads TGTGCCAGCGGCATGCCCTCACAAGCAACTAATGAAAAACTGTTTTTT. Amino acid sequence: CASGMPSQATNEKLFF.

The chain couples TRBV5-1 to TRBJ1-1; 7 nucleotides line up with TRBD1. The CDR3 runs 14 residues. Germline V gene lookup returns CDR1 SGHRS and CDR2 YFSETQ. V shed 4 bases and J 4 bases; nucleotides not matched to a gene: 7. The CDR3 spells CASSPTGRSTEAFF. The CDR3 coding sequence is TGCGCCAGCAGCCCGACAGGGAGGAGCACTGAAGCTTTCTTT. The entire variable domain, with the rest obtained from reference TRBV5-1 and TRBJ1-1, is as follows: KAGVTQTPRYLIKTRGQQVTLSCSPISGHRSVSWYQQTPGQGLQFLFEYFSETQRNKGNFPGRFSGRQFSNSRSEMNVSTLELGDSALYLCASSPTGRSTEAFFGQGTRLTVV.

The chain couples TRBV6-2 or TRBV6-3 to TRBJ1-1; unclear D gene. Trimming pared 4 bases from V and 4 bases from J, leaving 7 bases between. CDR1 MNHEY and CDR2 SVGEGT come from the germline V gene. The length of the CDR3 is 12 residues. The CDR3 bases are TGTGCCAGCAGTTCGAAGAGCACTGAAGCTTTCTTT. Amino acids: CASSSKSTEAFF.

To note about this clone: Other DNA sequences in the sample encode the same CDR3. The V call is TRBV6-1, the J call TRBJ1-6, with a tentative D call TRBD1 (6 bases). Trimming cost V 3 bases and J 0 bases, with 12 bases left between them. The CDR3 is made up of 17 amino acids. Looked up from germline, CDR1 is MNHNS and CDR2 is SASEGT. The CDR3: CASSDPTGSSYNSPLHF. For the CDR3, the DNA is TGTGCCAGCAGTGACCCAACAGGGAGCTCCTATAATTCACCCCTCCACTTT.

J is TRBJ1-5 and V is TRBV12-3 or TRBV12-4; 7 positions agree with TRBD1. V was pared by 8 bases and J by 3 bases, with 1 base of the junction left unmatched. This CDR3 is 12 amino acids long. The chain's CDR3 is CASGTDNQPQHF. CDR3 nucleotide sequence: TGTGCCAGCGGGACAGACAATCAGCCCCAGCATTTT.

A few counts support this clone. The chain combines TRBV6-2 or TRBV6-3 with TRBJ2-7; D gene unclear. The V gene lost 0 bases and the J gene lost 2 bases, with 11 bases spanning the gap. Germline values: CDR1 MNHEY, CDR2 SVGEGT. This CDR3 is 15 amino acids long. This CDR3 reads CASSYSIRDTYEQYF. CDR3 sequence (DNA): TGTGCCAGCAGTTACTCGATAAGGGATACCTACGAGCAGTACTTC.

The gene calls are TRBV14 and TRBJ1-2, with D possibly matching TRBD1 (6 bases). CDR1 is SGHDN, CDR2 FVKESK, per germline. V lost 2 bases and J lost 6, with 13 bases in between. This CDR3 has 14 amino acids. CDR3: CASSQTGYGDGYTF. Written as DNA, the CDR3 is TGTGCCAGCAGCCAAACAGGGTACGGCGATGGCTACACCTTC.

This clone was detected once. V usage is TRBV7-2 and J usage is TRBJ2-5, with 11 bases matching TRBD1. The CDR3 covers 15 residues. Trimming removed 3 bases from V and 5 bases from J; junction bases left unmatched: 5. CDR1 is SGHTA, CDR2 FQGNSA, per germline. CDR3 protein: CASSLGQGVWETQYF. CDR3 sequence (DNA): TGTGCCAGCAGCTTGGGACAGGGGGTTTGGGAGACCCAGTACTTC.

The chain uses TRBV28 and TRBJ2-3, with 7 bases identical to TRBD2. CDR3 length equals 16 residues. V lost 6 bases to trimming and J lost 3 bases; unmatched junction nucleotides: 12. Germline V CDR1 and CDR2: MDHEN, SYDVKM. CDR3 sequence: CASSSTASGDTDTQYF. CDR3 bases: TGTGCCAGCAGCTCTACGGCGAGCGGGGATACAGATACGCAGTATTTT.